This T cell receptor (beta chain) was captured by sequencing in a study of OX40 agonist ivuxolimab in advanced cancers. About the study: Allowance was made for prior anti-PD-1, anti-PD-L1 or anti-CTLA-4 therapy, and 40% to 45% had some.

Study-wide results and limits: It was not determined which antigens were specifically recognized by the peripheral T cells that had undergone clonal expansion. Researchers report that CD8+ T cells had, on average, more expanded clones than CD4+. Normalized expansion of T-cell clones was also low for some nonresponders.

With regard to this clone: Its antigen is as yet unknown.

Trimming removed 4 bases from V and 5 bases from J, with 10 bases in between. The germline CDR1 and CDR2 sequences are SGHNT and YYREEE (reference sequence). CDR3 length equals 13 residues. Assay used: immunoSEQ multiplex PCR; TCRdb lists only in-frame clones, some missing. The sample lists around 80,000 clones; 85% were seen once. Source: CD4+ or CD8+ T cells sorted from blood, taken in a trial of the OX40 agonist ivuxolimab. This clonotype originated in an adult with an advanced solid tumor such as melanoma, head and neck, liver or kidney cancer. The J gene is TRBJ1-5, the V gene TRBV5-4; no reliable D call. CDR3 protein: CASSPGWDQPQHF. CDR3 nucleotide sequence: TGTGCCAGCAGCCCCGGTTGGGATCAGCCCCAGCATTTT.